This TCR beta chain stems from a study of vaccination effects on CD4 cells after COVID-19. The trim removed 0 bases at V and 6 bases at J, leaving 10 bases unmatched. Germline V lookup: CDR1 SGHDT, CDR2 YYEEEE. CDR3 length equals 16 residues. The repertoire was sequenced with immunoSEQ multiplex PCR; TCRdb's copy has only in-frame clones and lacks some. The table shows 75,000 or so clones, with roughly 80% occurring only once. Regarding this clone: Its antigen is not identified.

ViraFEST assay sequencing came after antigen-specific CD4+ T cells were expanded with viral peptide pools. Upon completion of around ten days in culture, CD4+ T cells were isolated. Participants received two doses of either the BNT162b2 or mRNA-1273 vaccine. Sequencing used CD4+ T cells from PBMCs cultured with HCoV-OC43 spike peptides, obtained after COVID-19 vaccination. Subset described: HCoV-OC43 spike overlapping peptide pool stimulation. The V and J genes are TRBV5-6 and TRBJ2-7; 9 nucleotides agree with TRBD2. The receptor was derived from a human donor who received a COVID-19 vaccine. CDR3 protein: CASSLAGGLAGSEQYV. CDR3 sequence (DNA): TGTGCCAGCAGCTTGGCCGGCGGCCTAGCGGGGTCCGAGCAGTACGTC.